Shown below are 8 T cell receptor beta chains from a single sample sequenced in a study of patients and donors after allogeneic stem cell transplantation. TCRdb processed the RT-PCR reads anew with MiXCR; each CDR3 protein has one entry. The sample lists about a million distinct CDR3 sequences, about a sixth seen once, with 6% in the top ten. Input material: blood, either unsorted or a sorted T cell fraction (not recorded which). The source of these receptors is a human donor who was either an allogeneic HSCT recipient or a stem cell or donor lymphocyte infusion donor (not recorded which). It is not recorded whose cells these are; they may come from a transplant donor.

The chain joins TRBV12-3 or TRBV12-4 to TRBJ1-2; no clear D gene. The CDR3 is 15 residues long. Trimming removed 5 bases from V and 3 bases from J, with 16 bases in between. CDR3 loop: CASSLGIGSHYGYTF. The CDR3 DNA is TGTGCCAGCAGTCTCGGGATTGGCAGTCACTATGGCTACACCTTC.

This clonotype turned up a few times. The chain joins TRBV20-1 to TRBJ2-2, with D possibly matching TRBD1 (5 bases). The CDR3 is 16 amino acids. V was clipped by 0 bases and J by 0 bases, with 11 bases between them. Germline loops: CDR1 DFQATT, CDR2 SNEGSKA (reference sequence). The CDR3 is CSARDLIGANTGELFF. The CDR3 DNA reads as TGCAGTGCTAGAGATCTGATAGGGGCGAACACCGGGGAGCTGTTTTTT.

This clonotype was found once. The J gene is TRBJ2-7, the V gene TRBV9; no clear D. The germline V gene has CDR1 SGDLS and CDR2 YYNGEE. Trimming took 0 bases from V and 0 from J, leaving 10 bases between them. There are 15 residues in the CDR3. Here the CDR3 DNA reads TGTGCCAGCAGCGTAGTCCGAAGGAGCTCCTACGAGCAGTACTTC. This gives the protein CASSVVRRSSYEQYF.

This clonotype was picked up a small number of times. The chain is built from TRBV20-1 and TRBJ1-1; D gene unclear. V was trimmed by 3 bases and J by 0 bases, leaving 11 bases between them. The CDR3 loop spans 14 amino acids. Germline V gene sequence: CDR1 DFQATT, CDR2 SNEGSKA (reference sequence). The CDR3 spells CSASRRTVNTEAFF. CDR3 coding DNA: TGCAGTGCTAGCCGTAGGACGGTGAACACTGAAGCTTTCTTT.

The J gene is TRBJ2-3, the V gene TRBV20-1; no reliable D call. V lost 1 base to trimming and J lost 2 bases, with 10 bases between them. CDR1 is DFQATT, CDR2 SNEGSKA, per germline (reference sequence). The CDR3 is 14 amino acids. The CDR3 nucleotides read TGCAGTGCTAGAGGGGCAGGCAACACAGATACGCAGTATTTT. Residues: CSARGAGNTDTQYF.

This clonotype was recorded a few times. V is TRBV12-3 or TRBV12-4 and J is TRBJ2-1, with TRBD1 identical over 8 bases. With 3 bases clipped from V and 5 bases from J, the junction kept 3 bases outside the gene matches. The CDR3 runs 14 residues. Here the CDR3 DNA reads TGTGCCAGCAGTTTTTGGACAGGGCACAATGAGCAGTTCTTC. Translating gives CASSFWTGHNEQFF.

This clonotype was detected only a few times. The gene calls are TRBV7-3 and TRBJ2-3; D is unresolved. Trimming cost V 4 bases and J 1 base, with 9 bases left between them. The germline V gene encodes CDR1 SGHTA and CDR2 FQGTGA. The CDR3 is made up of 14 amino acids. Written as DNA, the CDR3 is TGTGCCAGCAGCTCTTTCACCCGCACAGATACGCAGTATTTT. It translates to CASSSFTRTDTQYF.

This clonotype was seen at least ten times. V usage is TRBV12-3 or TRBV12-4 and J usage is TRBJ1-1; D is unresolved. Trimming cost V 3 bases and J 7 bases, with 12 bases left between them. The length of the CDR3 is 13 residues. The CDR3 region is CASSFRTAVEAFF. CDR3 DNA: TGTGCCAGCAGTTTTAGGACGGCGGTTGAAGCTTTCTTT.